This T cell receptor beta chain was captured in a study of blood T cell repertoires in COVID-19. TCRdb keeps only in-frame clones here, not all; method: immunoSEQ multiplex PCR. The sample lists roughly 230,000 clones; around 82% were seen once. The CDR3 loop spans 13 amino acids. Germline V gives CDR1 SEHNR, CDR2 FQNEAQ (reference sequence). Trimming removed 3 bases from V and 7 bases from J, with 13 bases in between. The rearrangement joins TRBV7-9 to TRBJ2-7; a weak D match, TRBD2 (5 bases). Sequences were obtained from PBMCs or T cells enriched from blood (not recorded which). The sequence derives from a man between 45 and 60 years old who had recovered from COVID-19. The CDR3 spells CASSLDGPGEQYF. CDR3 nucleotide sequence: TGTGCCAGCAGCTTGGACGGCCCGGGAGAGCAGTACTTC.